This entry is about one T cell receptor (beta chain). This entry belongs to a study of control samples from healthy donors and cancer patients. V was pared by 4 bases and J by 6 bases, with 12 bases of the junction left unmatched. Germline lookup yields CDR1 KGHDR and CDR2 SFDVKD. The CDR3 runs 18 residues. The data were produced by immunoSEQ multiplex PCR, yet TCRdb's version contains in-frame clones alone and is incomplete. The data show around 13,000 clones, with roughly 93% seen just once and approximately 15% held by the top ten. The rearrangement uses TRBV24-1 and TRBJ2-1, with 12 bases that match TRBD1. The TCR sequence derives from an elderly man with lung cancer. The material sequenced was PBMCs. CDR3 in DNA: TGTGCCACCAGTGAGACGGTAGGGACAGGGGGCGATCTCAATGAGCAGTTCTTC. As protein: CATSETVGTGGDLNEQFF.